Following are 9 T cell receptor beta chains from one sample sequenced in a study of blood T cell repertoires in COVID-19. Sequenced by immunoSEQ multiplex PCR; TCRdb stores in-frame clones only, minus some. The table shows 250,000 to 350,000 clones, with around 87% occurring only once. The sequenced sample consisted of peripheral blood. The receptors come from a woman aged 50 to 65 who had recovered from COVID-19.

The CDR3 protein is CASSQGGRDYEQYF. For the CDR3, the DNA is TGCGCCAGCAGCCAAGGTGGCAGGGACTACGAGCAGTACTTC. The chain links TRBV4-3 to TRBJ2-7; the D gene is possibly TRBD1 (5 bases). V shed 1 base and J shed 3 bases, with 10 bases lying between them. The germline V gene has CDR1 LGHNA and CDR2 YSLEER. CDR3 length equals 14 residues.

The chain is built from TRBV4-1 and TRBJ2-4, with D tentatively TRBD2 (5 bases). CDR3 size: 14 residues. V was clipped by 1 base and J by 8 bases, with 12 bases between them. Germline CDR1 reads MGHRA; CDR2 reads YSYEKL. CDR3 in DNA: TGCGCCAGCAGCCAAGTGGGGAGCTTAGACATTCAGTACTTC. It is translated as CASSQVGSLDIQYF.

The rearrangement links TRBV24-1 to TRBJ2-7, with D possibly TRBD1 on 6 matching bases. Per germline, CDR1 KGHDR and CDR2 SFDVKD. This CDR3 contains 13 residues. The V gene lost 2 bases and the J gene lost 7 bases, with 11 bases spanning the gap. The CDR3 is CATSDWQGTEQYF. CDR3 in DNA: TGTGCCACCAGTGATTGGCAGGGGACGGAGCAGTACTTC.

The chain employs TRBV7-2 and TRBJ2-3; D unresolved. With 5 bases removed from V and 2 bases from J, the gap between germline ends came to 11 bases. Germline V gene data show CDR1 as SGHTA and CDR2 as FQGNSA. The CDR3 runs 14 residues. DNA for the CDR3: TGTGCCAGCAGCCCTAAAGCCACCACAGATACGCAGTATTTT. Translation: CASSPKATTDTQYF.

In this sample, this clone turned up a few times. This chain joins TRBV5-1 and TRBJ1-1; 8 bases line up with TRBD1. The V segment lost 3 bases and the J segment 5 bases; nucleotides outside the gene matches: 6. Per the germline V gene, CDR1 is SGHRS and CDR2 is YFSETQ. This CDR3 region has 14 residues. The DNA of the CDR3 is TGCGCCAGCAGCTCGACAGGGGCCGTTACTGAAGCTTTCTTT. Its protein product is CASSSTGAVTEAFF.

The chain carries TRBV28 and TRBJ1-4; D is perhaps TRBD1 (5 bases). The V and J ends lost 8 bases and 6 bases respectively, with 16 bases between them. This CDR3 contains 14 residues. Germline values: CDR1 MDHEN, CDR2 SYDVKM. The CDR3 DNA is TGTGCCAGCTGGGCCAGGGATGGAGATGAAAAACTGTTTTTT. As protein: CASWARDGDEKLFF.

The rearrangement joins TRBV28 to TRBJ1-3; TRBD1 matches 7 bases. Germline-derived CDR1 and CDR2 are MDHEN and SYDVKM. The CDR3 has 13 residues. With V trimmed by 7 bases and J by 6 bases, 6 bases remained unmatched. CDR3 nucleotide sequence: TGTGCCAGCACTCTGGGACAGCAAAACACCATATATTTT. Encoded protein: CASTLGQQNTIYF.

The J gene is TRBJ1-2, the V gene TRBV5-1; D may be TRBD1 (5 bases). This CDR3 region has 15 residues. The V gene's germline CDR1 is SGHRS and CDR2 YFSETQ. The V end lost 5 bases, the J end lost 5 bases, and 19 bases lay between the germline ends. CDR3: CASRGMSTEAYGYTF. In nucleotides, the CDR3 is TGCGCCAGCAGAGGTATGTCGACAGAAGCTTATGGCTACACCTTC.

The chain's CDR3 is CASSQEGGSEQFF. CDR3 in DNA: TGTGCCAGCAGCCAAGAGGGGGGTTCTGAGCAGTTCTTC. The chain is built from TRBV4-2 and TRBJ2-1, with a tentative D call TRBD2 (6 bases). This CDR3 has 13 residues. CDR1 is LGHNA, CDR2 YNFKEQ, per germline. Trimming removed 0 bases from V and 9 bases from J, with 9 bases in between.